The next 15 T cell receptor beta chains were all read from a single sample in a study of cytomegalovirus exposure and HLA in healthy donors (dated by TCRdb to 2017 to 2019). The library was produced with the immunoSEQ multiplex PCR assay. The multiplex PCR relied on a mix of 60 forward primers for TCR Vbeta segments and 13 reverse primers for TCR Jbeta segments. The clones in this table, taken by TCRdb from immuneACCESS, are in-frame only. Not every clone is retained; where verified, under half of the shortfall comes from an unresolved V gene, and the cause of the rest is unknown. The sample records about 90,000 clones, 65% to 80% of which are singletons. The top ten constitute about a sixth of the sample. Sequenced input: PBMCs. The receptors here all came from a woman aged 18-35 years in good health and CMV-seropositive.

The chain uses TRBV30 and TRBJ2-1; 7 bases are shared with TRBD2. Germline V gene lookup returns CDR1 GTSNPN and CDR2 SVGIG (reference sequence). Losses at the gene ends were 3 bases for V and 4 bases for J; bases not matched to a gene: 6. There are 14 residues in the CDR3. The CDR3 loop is CAWRERAGYNEQFF. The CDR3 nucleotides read TGTGCCTGGAGGGAAAGAGCGGGGTACAATGAGCAGTTCTTC.

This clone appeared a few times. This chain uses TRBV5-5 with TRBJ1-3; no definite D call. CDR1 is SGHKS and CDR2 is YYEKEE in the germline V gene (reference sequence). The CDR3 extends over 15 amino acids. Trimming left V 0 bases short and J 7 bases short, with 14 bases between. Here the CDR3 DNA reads TGTGCCAGCAGCTTGGAGGTTGGCAGGCTGAACACCATATATTTT. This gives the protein CASSLEVGRLNTIYF.

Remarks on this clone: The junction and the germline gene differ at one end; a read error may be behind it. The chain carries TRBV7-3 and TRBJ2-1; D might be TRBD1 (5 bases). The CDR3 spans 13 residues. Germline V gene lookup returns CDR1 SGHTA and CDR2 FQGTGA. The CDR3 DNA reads TGTGCCAGCAGCCCCCAAACGGACAAGGAGCAGTTCTTC. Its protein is CASSPQTDKEQFF.

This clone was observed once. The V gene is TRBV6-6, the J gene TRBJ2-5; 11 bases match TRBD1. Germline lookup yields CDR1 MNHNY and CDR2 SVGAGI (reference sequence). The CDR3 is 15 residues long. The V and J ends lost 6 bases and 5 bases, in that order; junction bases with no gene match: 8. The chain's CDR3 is CASSRGQGAGETQYF. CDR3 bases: TGTGCCAGCAGCCGAGGACAGGGGGCAGGGGAGACCCAGTACTTC.

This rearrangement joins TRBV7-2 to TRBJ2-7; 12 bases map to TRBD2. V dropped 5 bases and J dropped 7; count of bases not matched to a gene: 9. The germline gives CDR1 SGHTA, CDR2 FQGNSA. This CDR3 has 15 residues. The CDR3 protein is CASSQTSGRTREQYF. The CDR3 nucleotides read TGTGCCAGCAGCCAGACTAGCGGGAGAACTCGAGAGCAGTACTTC.

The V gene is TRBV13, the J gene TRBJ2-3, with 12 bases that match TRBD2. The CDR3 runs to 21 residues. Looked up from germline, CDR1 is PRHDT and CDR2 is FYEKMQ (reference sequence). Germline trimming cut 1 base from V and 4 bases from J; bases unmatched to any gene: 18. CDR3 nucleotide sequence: TGTGCCAGCAGCTTAGATTTGTCTAGCGGGGGGGCCGAGGGTCCCGCAGATACGCAGTATTTT. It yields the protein CASSLDLSSGGAEGPADTQYF.

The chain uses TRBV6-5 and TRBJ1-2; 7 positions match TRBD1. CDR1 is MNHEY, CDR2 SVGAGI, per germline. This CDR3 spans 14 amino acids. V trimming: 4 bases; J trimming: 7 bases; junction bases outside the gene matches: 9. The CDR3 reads CASSLGQVPLGYTF. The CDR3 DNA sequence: TGTGCCAGCAGTTTAGGACAGGTACCACTTGGCTACACCTTC.

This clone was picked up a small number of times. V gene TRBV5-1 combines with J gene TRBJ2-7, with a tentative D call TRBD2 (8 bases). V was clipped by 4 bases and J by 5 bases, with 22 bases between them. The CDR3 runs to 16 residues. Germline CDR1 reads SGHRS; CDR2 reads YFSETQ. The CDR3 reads CASSRGGTALAHEQYF. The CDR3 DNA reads TGCGCCAGCAGCCGGGGGGGGACAGCCCTTGCCCACGAGCAGTACTTC.

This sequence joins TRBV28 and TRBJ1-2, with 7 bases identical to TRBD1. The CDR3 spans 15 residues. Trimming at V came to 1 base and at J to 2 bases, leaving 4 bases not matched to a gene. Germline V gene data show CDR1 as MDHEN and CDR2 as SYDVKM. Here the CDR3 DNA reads TGTGCCAGCAGTTTATTAGGAGGGGGCAACTATGGCTACACCTTC. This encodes CASSLLGGGNYGYTF.

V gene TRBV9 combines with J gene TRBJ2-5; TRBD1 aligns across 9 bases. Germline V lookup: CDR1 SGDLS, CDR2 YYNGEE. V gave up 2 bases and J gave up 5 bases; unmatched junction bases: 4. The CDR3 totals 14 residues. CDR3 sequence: CASSVGQGRETQYF. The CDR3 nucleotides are TGTGCCAGCAGCGTTGGACAGGGGAGGGAGACCCAGTACTTC.

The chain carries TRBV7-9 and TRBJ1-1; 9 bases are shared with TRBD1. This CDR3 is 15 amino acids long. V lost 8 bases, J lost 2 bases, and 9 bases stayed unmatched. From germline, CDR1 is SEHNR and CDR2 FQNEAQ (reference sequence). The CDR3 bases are TGTGCCAGCCGCCGCCCGGGACAGGGTAACACTGAAGCTTTCTTT. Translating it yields CASRRPGQGNTEAFF.

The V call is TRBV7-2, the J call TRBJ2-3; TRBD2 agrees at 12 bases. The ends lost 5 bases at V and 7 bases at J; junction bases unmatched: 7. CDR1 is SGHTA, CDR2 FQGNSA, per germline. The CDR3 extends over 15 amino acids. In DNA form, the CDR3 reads TGTGCCAGCAGCGGGGGACTAGCGGGTTACAATACGCAGTATTTT. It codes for CASSGGLAGYNTQYF.

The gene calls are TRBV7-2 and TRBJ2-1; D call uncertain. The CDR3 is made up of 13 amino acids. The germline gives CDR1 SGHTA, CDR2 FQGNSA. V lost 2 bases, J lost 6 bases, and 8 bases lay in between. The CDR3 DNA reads TGTGCCAGCAGCTTAATCCAGGTCAATGAGCAGTTCTTC. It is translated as CASSLIQVNEQFF.

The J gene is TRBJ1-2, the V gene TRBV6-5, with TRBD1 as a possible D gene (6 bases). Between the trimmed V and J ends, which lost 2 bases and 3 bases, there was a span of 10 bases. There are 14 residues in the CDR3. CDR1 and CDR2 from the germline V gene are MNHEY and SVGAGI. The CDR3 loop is CASSYGDTDYGYTF. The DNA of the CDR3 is TGTGCCAGCAGTTACGGGGACACCGACTATGGCTACACCTTC.

CDR3 amino acids: CASSSTNQPQHF. CDR3 sequence (DNA): TGTGCCAGCAGCTCCACAAATCAGCCCCAGCATTTT. This sequence joins TRBV7-8 and TRBJ1-5; D is unclear. The CDR3 has 12 residues. Germline V gives CDR1 SGHVS, CDR2 FQNEAQ. Trimming shortened V by 4 bases and J by 4 bases, and 5 bases separated the two germline ends.